The next 5 T cell receptor beta chains were all read from a single sample in a study of shared clonotypes between healthy human individuals. Sequencing was performed with immunoSEQ multiplex PCR; in TCRdb, only in-frame clones are kept and a portion is missing. The table records around 600,000 clones, 95% of them present only once. Naive CD8 isolation took CD45RO-negative cells positively selected for CCR7 and excluded terminally differentiated effector memory CD45RA+ cells. Source material: naive CD8+ T cells sorted from blood. The source is a woman aged 30 to 39 in good health.

This chain joins TRBV28 and TRBJ2-5, with D unresolved. This CDR3 comprises 11 residues. Germline CDR1 MDHEN, CDR2 SYDVKM. The V end was cut by 7 bases, the J end by 4 bases, with 7 bases between. The CDR3 DNA sequence: TGTGCCAGCAAAACCATAGAGACCCAGTACTTC. It specifies CASKTIETQYF.

A single count supports this clone. Other DNA sequences in this specimen translate into the identical CDR3. The genes are TRBV5-4 and TRBJ2-1; the D is unclear. V lost 3 bases to trimming and J lost 5 bases, with 3 bases between them. CDR3 length: 11 amino acids. In germline, CDR1 is SGHNT, CDR2 YYREEE (reference sequence). CDR3 loop: CASSSNNEQFF. The CDR3 nucleotides read TGTGCCAGCAGCTCTAACAATGAGCAGTTCTTC.

This chain links TRBV28 with TRBJ1-2; possibly TRBD1 for D (5 bases). Trimming removed 7 bases from V and 1 base from J, with 22 bases in between. The germline gives CDR1 MDHEN, CDR2 SYDVKM. There are 17 residues in the CDR3. This chain's CDR3 is CASNGRAGGPFNYGYTF. The CDR3 DNA reads as TGTGCCAGCAACGGACGGGCTGGGGGACCTTTTAACTATGGCTACACCTTC.

The chain links TRBV7-6 to TRBJ2-7; 7 bases align to TRBD2. Germline CDR1 reads SGHVS; CDR2 reads FNYEAQ. CDR3 size: 15 residues. With 0 bases clipped from V and 0 bases from J, the junction kept 2 bases outside the gene matches. The CDR3 nucleotides read TGTGCCAGCAGCTTAGCGGGGGGGTTCTCCTACGAGCAGTACTTC. Encoded protein: CASSLAGGFSYEQYF.

The chain joins TRBV7-2 to TRBJ2-5; D is unclear. The J call may be wrong; the DNA end is better matched by TRBJ2-7. The CDR3 covers 14 residues. CDR1 SGHTA and CDR2 FQGNSA come from the germline V gene. The CDR3 nucleotides are TGTGCCAGCAGCGACATCGTTCGGTACCACGAGCAGTACTTC. Protein: CASSDIVRYHEQYF.